This is a list of T cell receptor beta chains from one sample in a study of cytomegalovirus exposure and HLA in healthy donors. Assay: immunoSEQ multiplex PCR; the TCRdb copy retains only in-frame clones and omits some. The sample gives hundreds of thousands of clones, about 80% of which show up once; roughly 0.6% is in the top ten. Material: PBMCs. All receptors derive from a man between 18 and 29 years old in good health and CMV-seronegative. Each CDR3 is given with its conserved first and last residue.

TRBV28	TRBJ1-1	CASRGGQSSAFF
TRBV6-6	TRBJ2-1	CASSTGTSGRNNEQFF
TRBV5-1	TRBJ2-2	CASSRKVNDQVWITGELFF
TRBV18	TRBJ1-1	CASSPPRNTEAFF
TRBV2	TRBJ2-3	CASSVEGGHTQYF
TRBV2	TRBJ1-5	CASRIQNREMGPQHF
TRBV28	TRBJ2-5	CASHDRGRQETQYF
TRBV19	TRBJ2-3	CASSITRGRDTQYF
TRBV6-6	TRBJ1-1	CASSYPPGRGNTEAFF
TRBV9	TRBJ2-1	CASSVTEAGDRMGGQFF
TRBV9	TRBJ1-1	CASSVDQGTTEAFF
TRBV29-1	TRBJ2-5	CSVEEGPQETQYF
TRBV29-1	TRBJ2-7	CSAHRGYEQYF
TRBV5-4	TRBJ2-1	CASSFTEYNEQFF
TRBV19	TRBJ2-7	CASSVGLAASYEQYF
TRBV28	TRBJ2-7	CASSLLKSSYEQYF
TRBV10-2	TRBJ2-5	CASTPLPKETQYF
TRBV9	TRBJ2-7	CASSASGAYEQYF
TRBV5-4	TRBJ2-7	CASSLRGEQYF
TRBV7-9	TRBJ2-3	CASSSPGLGNTQYF
TRBV19	TRBJ2-7	CASSIASSSYEQYF
TRBV7-9	TRBJ2-7	CSSSSPKDQAGPYEQYF
TRBV11-2	TRBJ2-7	CASSPMQGYSYEQYF
TRBV10-3	TRBJ2-7	CAISEEDRGPYEQYF
TRBV18	TRBJ2-1	CASSPTSGRDEQFF
TRBV28	TRBJ1-1	CASSTGRANLNTEAFF
TRBV11-2	TRBJ2-7	CASRRTGRAEQYF
TRBV27	TRBJ1-6	CASSLTGAYNSPLHF
TRBV18	TRBJ1-1	CASSPPGQKLNTEAFF
TRBV30	TRBJ2-7	CAWSALSGIFGAYEQYF
TRBV10-3	TRBJ1-3	CATTGGVSAGNTIYF
TRBV7-9	TRBJ2-3	CSSSPRQGWRTDTQYF
TRBV4-1	TRBJ2-6	CASSQDRQAGANVLTF
TRBV29-1	TRBJ1-5	CSVAGQGNQPQHF
TRBV28	TRBJ2-7	CASSLGTGREQYF
TRBV7-9	TRBJ2-3	CASSPFTGAPDTQYF
TRBV5-1	TRBJ1-1	CASSLGTGGVQNTEAFF
TRBV7-8	TRBJ2-1	CASSLTNEQFF
TRBV9	TRBJ2-3	CASSVGLAGGPRDTQYF
TRBV2	TRBJ1-1	CASSEQGPNTEAFF
TRBV30	TRBJ1-1	CAWTFKEVTLNTEAFF
TRBV5-4	TRBJ2-3	CASRLMIAGTTDTQYF
TRBV7-9	TRBJ1-1	CASSLLSGAEAFF
TRBV6-5	TRBJ2-7	CASSPGSRVGYEQYF
TRBV11-3	TRBJ2-5	CASSKTGSDGETQYF
TRBV5-1	TRBJ1-3	CASSLNSQGSSGNTIYF
TRBV9	TRBJ2-1	CVSSARGGVNEQFF
TRBV6-6	TRBJ1-1	CASSSQGAEAFF
TRBV29-1	TRBJ2-7	CSGSTSPTYEQYF
TRBV11-2	TRBJ1-1	CASSLRWGGNTEAFF
TRBV6-1	TRBJ1-3	CASSEGLAGNTIYF